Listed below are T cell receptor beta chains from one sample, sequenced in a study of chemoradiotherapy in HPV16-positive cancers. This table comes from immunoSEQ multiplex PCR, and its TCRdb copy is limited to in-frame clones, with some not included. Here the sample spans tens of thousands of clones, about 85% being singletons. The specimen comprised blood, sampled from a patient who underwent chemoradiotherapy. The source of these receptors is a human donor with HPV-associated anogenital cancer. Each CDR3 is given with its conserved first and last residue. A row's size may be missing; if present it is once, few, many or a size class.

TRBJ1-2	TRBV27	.	CASSTGTGGNYGYTF
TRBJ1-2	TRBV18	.	CASSPQGGYGYTF
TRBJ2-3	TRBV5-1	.	CASSLVRGADTDTQYF
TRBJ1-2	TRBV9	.	CASSAGNSDYGYTF
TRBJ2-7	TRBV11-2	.	CASSLGGPYEQYF
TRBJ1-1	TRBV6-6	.	CASSGQGTEAFF
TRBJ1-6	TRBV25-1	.	CASSRTRGDNSPLHF
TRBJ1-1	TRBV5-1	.	CASSLLSRGMNTEAFF
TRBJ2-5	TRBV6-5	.	CASSYSGLGFGETQYF
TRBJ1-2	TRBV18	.	CASSPPGAEQPNYGYTF
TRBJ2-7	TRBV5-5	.	CASSLSRDEQYF
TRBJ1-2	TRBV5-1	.	CASSFPGPGYGYTF
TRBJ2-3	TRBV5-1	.	CASSLKEAGGNTDTQYF
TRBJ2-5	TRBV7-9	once	CASSLAEGEETQYF
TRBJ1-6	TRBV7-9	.	CASTKDGLRNSPLHF
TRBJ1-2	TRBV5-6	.	CASSLVPQVGYGYTF
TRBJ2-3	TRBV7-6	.	CASSPTSTDTQYF
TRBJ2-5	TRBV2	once	CASREETQYF
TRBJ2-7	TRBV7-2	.	CASSLGHLAGEQYF
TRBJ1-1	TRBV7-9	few	CASSLASDSGALATEAFF
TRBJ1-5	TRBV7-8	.	CASSLGSPIRQPQHF
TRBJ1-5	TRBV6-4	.	CASSVGSNQPQHF
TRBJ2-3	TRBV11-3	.	CASSSATTGITDTQYF
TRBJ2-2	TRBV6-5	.	CASSPGTENTGELFF
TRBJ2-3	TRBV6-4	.	CASSERGSTDTQYF
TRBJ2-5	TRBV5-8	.	CASSFYEAQETQYF
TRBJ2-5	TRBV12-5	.	CASAPAASVETQYF
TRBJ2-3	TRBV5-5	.	CASSTGQGADTQYF
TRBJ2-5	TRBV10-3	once	CAIGTSGGETQYF
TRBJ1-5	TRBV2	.	CASTGQALQPQHF
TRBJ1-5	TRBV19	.	CASSISSNQPQHF
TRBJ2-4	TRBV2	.	CASRLQGGAKNIQYF
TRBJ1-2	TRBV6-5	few	CASSPGPRGYTF
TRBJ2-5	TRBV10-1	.	CASSESVGDQETQYF
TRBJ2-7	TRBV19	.	CASSPGQGGTLLEQYF
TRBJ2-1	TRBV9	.	CASSRGGGSSYNEQFF
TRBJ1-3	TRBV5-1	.	CASSLDPGQGVGNTIYF
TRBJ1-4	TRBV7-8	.	CASSLRSQGLFEKLFF
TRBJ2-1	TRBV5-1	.	CASSLAASGGVNEQFF
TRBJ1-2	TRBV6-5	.	CASRMILVGGYTF
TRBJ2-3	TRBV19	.	CASIGASSTDTQYF
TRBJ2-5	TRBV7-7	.	CASSLTGGQETQYF
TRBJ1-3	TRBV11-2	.	CASSLDLSGNTIYF
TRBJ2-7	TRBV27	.	CASSQQVHSYEQYF
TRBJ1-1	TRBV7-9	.	CASSLEVGNTEAFF
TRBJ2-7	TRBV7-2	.	CASSLASGSTYEQYF